One sample yielded the 23 T cell receptor beta chains listed below, sequenced in a study of cytomegalovirus exposure and HLA in healthy donors. The data were produced by immunoSEQ multiplex PCR, yet TCRdb's version contains in-frame clones alone and is incomplete. Here the sample spans over 100,000 clones, roughly 88% being singletons. Material for sequencing was PBMCs. The receptors were sampled from a woman under 30 in good health and CMV-seropositive.

This sequence joins TRBV6-1 and TRBJ1-2; D uncertain. Trimming removed 8 bases from V and 8 bases from J, with 21 bases in between. The CDR3 totals 14 residues. CDR1 is MNHNS, CDR2 SASEGT, per germline. The CDR3 DNA reads TGTGCCAGCCGCCCCACGGGTGGAGCTAGCGGCTACACCTTC. Translating gives CASRPTGGASGYTF.

The chain uses TRBV7-8 and TRBJ2-5, with 8 bases that match TRBD2. Trimming removed 1 base from V and 5 bases from J; junction bases left unmatched: 6. Germline values: CDR1 SGHVS, CDR2 FQNEAQ. The CDR3 has 15 amino acids. Here the CDR3 DNA reads TGTGCCAGCAGCTTAGAAGGCGGGGGGTGGGAGACCCAGTACTTC. This encodes CASSLEGGGWETQYF. The whole variable domain, filled in from reference TRBV7-8 and TRBJ2-5, reads GAGVSQSPRYKVAKRGQDVALRCDPISGHVSLFWYQQALGQGPEFLTYFQNEAQLDKSGLPSDRFFAERPEGSVSTLKIQRTQQEDSAVYLCASSLEGGGWETQYFGPGTRLLVL.

The chain is built from TRBV7-9 and TRBJ1-1, with D possibly TRBD1 on 5 matching bases. Trimming removed 1 base at V and 7 bases at J, with 7 bases between. The CDR3 sequence is 12 residues long. The germline gives CDR1 SEHNR, CDR2 FQNEAQ (reference sequence). Written as DNA, the CDR3 is TGTGCCAGCAGCTTAGAAGGGGTTGAAGCTTTCTTT. It codes for CASSLEGVEAFF.

The rearrangement uses TRBV2 and TRBJ2-5, with 7 bases lining up with TRBD1. Per germline, CDR1 SNHLY and CDR2 FYNNEI. V shed 2 bases and J 1 base; nucleotides not matched to a gene: 1. This CDR3 spans 14 amino acids. The CDR3 sequence is CASSEQGVQETQYF. The DNA of the CDR3 is TGTGCCAGCAGTGAACAGGGGGTCCAAGAGACCCAGTACTTC.

The table lists this clone with a count of one. The rearrangement uses TRBV7-2 and TRBJ2-7; TRBD2 matches 8 bases. V gave up 1 base and J gave up 5 bases; unmatched junction bases: 1. CDR1 and CDR2 from the germline V gene are SGHTA and FQGNSA. The CDR3 length is 13 residues. Here the CDR3 DNA reads TGTGCCAGCAGCTTAGTAGCGGGAAACGAGCAGTACTTC. Protein product: CASSLVAGNEQYF.

The chain links TRBV6-1 to TRBJ1-5; no clear D gene. Germline lookup yields CDR1 MNHNS and CDR2 SASEGT. The CDR3 has 13 amino acids. The V end lost 2 bases, the J end lost 3 bases, and 5 bases lay between the germline ends. CDR3 amino acids: CASSENTNQPQHF. CDR3 nucleotide sequence: TGTGCCAGCAGTGAAAACACCAATCAGCCCCAGCATTTT.

The rearrangement uses TRBV4-1 and TRBJ1-1; TRBD1 agrees at 7 bases. The V gene's germline CDR1 is MGHRA and CDR2 YSYEKL. The ends lost 3 bases at V and 1 base at J; junction bases unmatched: 2. The CDR3 is 14 residues long. The CDR3 loop is CASSHGQENTEAFF. The CDR3, as DNA: TGCGCCAGCAGCCATGGACAGGAGAACACTGAAGCTTTCTTT.

V gene TRBV21-1 combines with J gene TRBJ1-2; whether TRBD1, the table's D call, matches the DNA was not checked. TRBV21-1 is classified as a pseudogene. The length of the CDR3 is 14 residues. In DNA form, the CDR3 reads TGTGCCAGCAGCAAAATGAGACAGAACTATGGCTACACCTTC. As protein: CASSKMRQNYGYTF.

The V gene is TRBV30, the J gene TRBJ1-3; a possible D gene is TRBD1 (6 bases). V gave up 3 bases and J gave up 0 bases, with 12 bases separating them. CDR1 is GTSNPN, CDR2 SVGIG, per germline (reference sequence). CDR3 length: 15 amino acids. The CDR3 is CAWRRPGASGNTIYF. The CDR3 nucleotides are TGTGCCTGGAGACGCCCAGGGGCCTCTGGAAACACCATATATTTT.

The genes are TRBV2 and TRBJ2-1; no definite D call. V shed 2 bases and J shed 4 bases, with 6 bases lying between them. The CDR3 contains 13 residues. The V gene's germline CDR1 is SNHLY and CDR2 FYNNEI. Written as DNA, the CDR3 is TGTGCCAGCAGTGAACTGAGGTACAATGAGCAGTTCTTC. It is translated as CASSELRYNEQFF. Together with reference TRBV2 and TRBJ2-1, the CDR3 gives the full variable domain: EPEVTQTPSHQVTQMGQEVILRCVPISNHLYFYWYRQILGQKVEFLVSFYNNEISEKSEIFDDQFSVERPDGSNFTLKIRSTKLEDSAMYFCASSELRYNEQFFGPGTRLTVL.

The chain employs TRBV2 and TRBJ2-1; a weak D match, TRBD2 (6 bases). CDR3 length equals 14 residues. The ends were cut back, 3 bases at V and 0 bases at J, with 6 bases in the middle. Germline-derived CDR1 and CDR2 are SNHLY and FYNNEI. DNA for the CDR3: TGTGCCAGCAGTGAGACTAGCTCCTACAATGAGCAGTTCTTC. Amino acids: CASSETSSYNEQFF.

The J gene is TRBJ2-5, the V gene TRBV30; 8 bases are shared with TRBD2. The CDR3 is made up of 13 amino acids. Germline trimming cut 5 bases from V and 5 bases from J; bases unmatched to any gene: 7. The germline V gene encodes CDR1 GTSNPN and CDR2 SVGIG (reference sequence). The CDR3 DNA is TGTGCCTGGGGACTAGCTCCCTTGGAGACCCAGTACTTC. It is translated as CAWGLAPLETQYF.

The chain links TRBV20-1 to TRBJ1-1; tentative D call: TRBD1 (5 bases). V shed 6 bases and J shed 12 bases, with 17 bases lying between them. CDR1 and CDR2 (germline): DFQATT, SNEGSKA (reference sequence). The CDR3 has 11 residues. CDR3 loop: CSARRGTLTFF. CDR3 sequence (DNA): TGCAGTGCCCGAAGGGGCACTCTGACTTTCTTT.

The chain carries TRBV19 and TRBJ2-5; no clear D gene. CDR3 size: 12 residues. Per germline, CDR1 LNHDA and CDR2 SQIVND (reference sequence). Trimming removed 5 bases from V and 3 bases from J, with 7 bases in between. This CDR3 reads CASSVREETQYF. The CDR3 region has the DNA TGTGCCAGTAGTGTTCGTGAAGAGACCCAGTACTTC.

This chain uses TRBV9 with TRBJ2-3; 11 bases match TRBD1. CDR1 is SGDLS and CDR2 is YYNGEE in the germline V gene. V shed 2 bases, J shed 4 bases, and the junction held 3 bases outside the gene matches. This CDR3 is built from 15 residues. CDR3 sequence (DNA): TGTGCCAGCAGCGTCCGGGACAGGGGGGCAGATACGCAGTATTTT. Amino acids: CASSVRDRGADTQYF. The complete variable domain, with remaining parts taken from reference TRBV9 and TRBJ2-3, reads DSGVTQTPKHLITATGQRVTLRCSPRSGDLSVYWYQQSLDQGLQFLIQYYNGEERAKGNILERFSAQQFPDLHSELNLSSLELGDSALYFCASSVRDRGADTQYFGPGTRLTVL.

The chain employs TRBV5-1 and TRBJ1-2; a possible D gene is TRBD1 (6 bases). Germline CDR1 and CDR2: SGHRS and YFSETQ. The CDR3 spans 12 residues. Trimming removed 6 bases at V and 4 bases at J, with 10 bases between. CDR3 sequence (DNA): TGCGCCAGCACCGAAGGGGGCTATGGCTACACCTTC. Protein sequence: CASTEGGYGYTF.

The V gene is TRBV7-9, the J gene TRBJ2-3; 10 nucleotides line up with TRBD2. Per the germline V gene, CDR1 is SEHNR and CDR2 is FQNEAQ (reference sequence). The CDR3 totals 14 residues. J lost 6 bases, V lost 5 bases, and 5 bases had no gene match. This CDR3 is CASSPAGGRDTQYF. The CDR3 DNA follows: TGTGCCAGCAGCCCAGCGGGGGGGAGGGATACGCAGTATTTT.

The J gene is TRBJ1-4, the V gene TRBV5-1, with D possibly TRBD1 on 6 matching bases. CDR3 length: 16 residues. Trimming pared 4 bases from V and 3 bases from J, leaving 16 bases between. Germline-derived CDR1 and CDR2 are SGHRS and YFSETQ. This chain's CDR3 is CASSPVSGTPNEKLFF. CDR3 nucleotide sequence: TGCGCCAGCAGCCCGGTGTCCGGGACACCTAATGAAAAACTGTTTTTT. Supplemented by reference TRBV5-1 and TRBJ1-4, the full variable domain reads KAGVTQTPRYLIKTRGQQVTLSCSPISGHRSVSWYQQTPGQGLQFLFEYFSETQRNKGNFPGRFSGRQFSNSRSEMNVSTLELGDSALYLCASSPVSGTPNEKLFFGSGTQLSVL.

This clone was recorded only once. The genes are TRBV2 and TRBJ2-5, with 12 bases lining up with TRBD1. The CDR3 extends over 16 amino acids. Germline loops: CDR1 SNHLY, CDR2 FYNNEI. Germline trimming cut 3 bases from V and 5 bases from J; bases unmatched to any gene: 7. The CDR3, as DNA: TGTGCCAGCAGTGAGACCGGGACAGGGGGCTGGGAGACCCAGTACTTC. It translates to CASSETGTGGWETQYF.

The genes are TRBV27 and TRBJ2-5; 7 positions agree with TRBD1. Germline values: CDR1 MNHEY, CDR2 SMNVEV (reference sequence). The ends lost 5 bases at V and 2 bases at J; junction bases unmatched: 8. The CDR3 consists of 15 residues. The CDR3, as DNA: TGTGCCAGCAGTCCTCTAGCCAGGGGGCAAGAGACCCAGTACTTC. Its protein product is CASSPLARGQETQYF.

V usage is TRBV11-3 and J usage is TRBJ2-1; 10 nucleotides align to TRBD2. Germline V gene lookup returns CDR1 SGHNT and CDR2 YENEEA. V lost 2 bases and J lost 6; bases outside the gene matches: 1. This CDR3 has 14 residues. DNA for the CDR3: TGTGCCAGCAGCTTATCTAGCGGGAGCAATGAGCAGTTCTTC. Translation gives CASSLSSGSNEQFF. Filled out from reference TRBV11-3 and TRBJ2-1, the complete variable domain reads EAGVVQSPRYKIIEKKQPVAFWCNPISGHNTLYWYLQNLGQGPELLIRYENEEAVDDSQLPKDRFSAERLKGVDSTLKIQPAELGDSAVYLCASSLSSGSNEQFFGPGTRLTVL.

The rearrangement joins TRBV6-6 to TRBJ2-1; D is unresolved. The CDR3 extends over 11 amino acids. Germline-derived CDR1 and CDR2 are MNHNY and SVGAGI (reference sequence). The V end lost 3 bases, the J end lost 7 bases, and 4 bases lay between the germline ends. The CDR3: CASSYKNEQFF. CDR3 coding DNA: TGTGCCAGCAGTTATAAAAATGAGCAGTTCTTC.

This chain connects TRBV9 to TRBJ2-3, with a weak D call TRBD1 (6 bases). CDR1 is SGDLS and CDR2 is YYNGEE in the germline V gene. CDR3 length: 14 amino acids. Deletions cut 4 bases from V and 2 bases from J, with 11 bases between. The CDR3 region has the DNA TGTGCCAGCAGCCCGGACAGTGACACAGATACGCAGTATTTT. Amino acid sequence: CASSPDSDTDTQYF.